This entry concerns a single TCR beta chain. Antigen unknown. The sample holds other DNA sequences that translate to the same CDR3. Trimming pared 0 bases from V and 2 bases from J, leaving 10 bases between. Germline lookup yields CDR1 MNHEY and CDR2 SMNVEV (reference sequence). The CDR3 is made up of 15 amino acids. The sample comes from a study of cytomegalovirus exposure and HLA in healthy donors. The study, taken as a whole, reports: More than 15,000 TCR beta sequences were associated with HLA alleles at 0.05 false discovery rate in a later analysis.

PCR primers comprised 60 Vbeta and 13 Jbeta primers. Sequencing used immunoSEQ multiplex PCR; TCRdb keeps in-frame clones, though not all of them. The data show about 170,000 clones, about 80% seen once. This chain connects TRBV27 to TRBJ1-2; TRBD1 is a possible D gene (6 bases). The clonotype was recovered from a woman under 40 in good health and CMV-seropositive. Source material: PBMCs. CDR3 coding DNA: TGTGCCAGCAGTTTATCGAGGGGGGGAAACTATGGCTACACCTTC. It specifies CASSLSRGGNYGYTF.